A selection of T cell receptor beta chains follows, all from one sample in a study of cytomegalovirus exposure and HLA in healthy donors. Produced via immunoSEQ multiplex PCR; TCRdb's table is partial and in-frame only. Among roughly 230,000 clones listed, less than 95% were seen once. Material for sequencing was PBMCs. Source of these receptors: a woman aged 25 to 45 in good health and CMV-seronegative. Both conserved end residues are part of each CDR3. A D gene is named only where the DNA matches it firmly. The size of a clone is reported for some rows only, either as once, few or many, or as a class for expanded clones.

V gene	clone size	J gene	D gene	CDR3 protein	CDR3 DNA
TRBV19	-	TRBJ2-5	TRBD2	CASSLGGRAYQETQYF	TGTGCCAGTAGCCTGGGAGGGAGAGCGTACCAAGAGACCCAGTACTTC
TRBV5-6	-	TRBJ2-7	-	CASSSVPDGPLSYEQYF	TGTGCCAGCAGCTCCGTACCGGACGGACCCCTGAGTTACGAGCAGTACTTC
TRBV28	once	TRBJ2-7	-	CASSPQREGQYF	TGTGCCAGCAGTCCTCAACGAGAAGGCCAGTACTTC
TRBV2	few	TRBJ1-1	TRBD1	CASSEKGTDRNTEAFF	TGTGCCAGCAGTGAAAAGGGGACAGACCGGAACACTGAAGCTTTCTTT
TRBV9	-	TRBJ2-2	-	CASSLYTGELFF	TGTGCCAGCAGCCTCTACACCGGGGAGCTGTTTTTT
TRBV4-1	few	TRBJ1-2	-	CASSQGGGDGYTF	TGCGCCAGCAGCCAAGGAGGGGGAGATGGCTACACCTTC
TRBV6-5	few	TRBJ2-1	-	CASSRTDNEQFF	TGTGCCAGCAGCCGGACAGACAATGAGCAGTTCTTC
TRBV23-1	-	TRBJ2-7	TRBD1	CASTSQTGVVYEQYF	TGCGCCAGCACTTCCCAGACAGGGGTCGTCTACGAGCAGTACTTC
TRBV11-2	-	TRBJ1-2	-	CASSSSTMGYTF	TGTGCCAGCAGCTCCAGCACTATGGGCTACACCTTC
TRBV4-2	once	TRBJ1-1	TRBD1	CASSQDRTGVGEAFF	TGTGCCAGCAGCCAAGATCGGACAGGGGTCGGTGAAGCTTTCTTT
TRBV28	once	TRBJ2-5	TRBD1	CASSFPGQLQETQYF	TGTGCCAGCAGTTTCCCGGGACAGTTACAAGAGACCCAGTACTTC
TRBV29-1	-	TRBJ1-5	TRBD1	CSAKTGGGNQPQHF	TGCAGCGCCAAGACAGGGGGCGGGAATCAGCCCCAGCATTTT
TRBV10-3	-	TRBJ2-1	-	CAISESIIYNEQFF	TGTGCCATCAGTGAGTCGATTATATACAATGAGCAGTTCTTC
TRBV7-3	-	TRBJ2-7	TRBD2	CASTLALGGGGRTYEQYF	TGTGCCAGCACACTCGCTCTAGGAGGCGGCGGGAGAACCTACGAGCAGTACTTC
TRBV19	once	TRBJ2-2	TRBD2	CASASGSAGELFF	TGTGCCAGTGCTAGCGGGAGCGCCGGGGAGCTGTTTTTT
TRBV4-1	-	TRBJ1-5	TRBD1	CASSLTGTVYQPQHF	TGCGCCAGCAGCCTGACGGGGACAGTATATCAGCCCCAGCATTTT
TRBV7-2	-	TRBJ2-2	-	CASSLVGGRDTGELFF	TGTGCCAGCAGCTTAGTGGGGGGTCGGGACACCGGGGAGCTGTTTTTT
TRBV9	-	TRBJ2-3	-	CASSATWPTDTQYF	TGTGCCAGCAGCGCAACGTGGCCCACAGATACGCAGTATTTT
TRBV29-1	-	TRBJ2-2	TRBD1	CSGGQGGELFF	TGCAGCGGTGGACAGGGCGGGGAGCTGTTTTTT
TRBV6-5	-	TRBJ2-7	TRBD1	CASSSVQGISSEQYF	TGTGCCAGCAGTTCAGTACAGGGGATCTCTTCCGAGCAGTACTTC
TRBV5-1	-	TRBJ2-3	TRBD2	CASRDTSGRVTDTQYF	TGCGCCAGCAGGGATACTAGCGGGAGAGTGACAGATACGCAGTATTTT
TRBV4-1	-	TRBJ2-7	TRBD1	CASSLGTGLYEQYF	TGCGCCAGCAGCCTCGGGACAGGGCTATACGAGCAGTACTTC
TRBV28	-	TRBJ1-2	-	CASNSGPNYGYTF	TGTGCCAGCAACTCGGGACCTAACTATGGCTACACCTTC
TRBV2	-	TRBJ1-1	TRBD1	CASSGDRGNTEAFF	TGTGCCAGCAGTGGGGACAGGGGGAACACTGAAGCTTTCTTT
TRBV15	-	TRBJ2-2	TRBD1	CATSSVTGAGELFF	TGTGCCACCAGCAGCGTTACAGGGGCCGGGGAGCTGTTTTTT
TRBV28	-	TRBJ2-1	-	CASSSDLRLPFF	TGTGCCAGCAGTTCCGACCTCCGGTTGCCGTTCTTC
TRBV5-4	-	TRBJ1-3	-	CASSLQGLSGNTIYF	TGTGCCAGCAGTCTTCAGGGACTCTCTGGAAACACCATATATTTT
TRBV27	-	TRBJ2-7	TRBD1	CASSRIEGTGGMSYEQYF	TGTGCCAGCAGCCGCATAGAGGGAACAGGGGGGATGTCCTACGAGCAGTACTTC
TRBV9	-	TRBJ2-5	-	CASSVVGETQYF	TGTGCCAGCAGCGTAGTTGGAGAGACCCAGTACTTC
TRBV7-6	few	TRBJ2-1	-	CASYLLVPFSYNEQFF	TGTGCCAGCTACCTACTAGTCCCTTTCTCTTACAATGAGCAGTTCTTC
TRBV29-1	-	TRBJ2-7	TRBD1	CSVVPNRGYHYEQYF	TGCAGCGTTGTCCCCAACAGGGGGTACCACTACGAGCAGTACTTC
TRBV7-7	-	TRBJ2-3	-	CASSQGSKDTQYF	TGTGCCAGCAGCCAAGGGTCGAAAGATACGCAGTATTTT
TRBV6-6	few	TRBJ2-3	-	CASSYRQATDTQYF	TGTGCCAGCAGTTACCGACAGGCCACAGATACGCAGTATTTT
TRBV30	-	TRBJ2-1	-	CAWSVYVGGLSNNEQFF	TGTGCCTGGAGTGTCTATGTGGGAGGCCTCAGTAACAATGAGCAGTTCTTC
TRBV9	-	TRBJ2-2	TRBD2	CASSFSGTNTGELFF	TGTGCCAGCAGTTTTAGCGGGACGAACACCGGGGAGCTGTTTTTT
TRBV5-6	-	TRBJ2-2	-	CASSPGWVLHTGELFF	TGTGCCAGCAGCCCTGGGTGGGTTCTCCACACCGGGGAGCTGTTTTTT
TRBV18	-	TRBJ1-5	TRBD1	CASSPLGQGIGQPQHF	TGTGCCAGCTCACCACTGGGACAGGGAATAGGTCAGCCCCAGCATTTT
TRBV2	-	TRBJ2-5	TRBD1	CASSEEYGQGGETQYF	TGTGCCAGCAGTGAAGAATACGGACAGGGGGGGGAGACCCAGTACTTC
TRBV6-5	-	TRBJ1-5	-	CASSYSTSGQPQHF	TGTGCCAGCAGTTACTCGACTAGCGGTCAGCCCCAGCATTTT
TRBV29-1	-	TRBJ2-1	-	CSAGVRGYNEQFF	TGCAGCGCTGGGGTAAGGGGATACAATGAGCAGTTCTTC
TRBV7-9	-	TRBJ1-2	-	CASSPTIDSGRAGYGYTF	TGTGCCAGCAGCCCGACTATTGACTCGGGCAGGGCCGGGTATGGCTACACCTTC
TRBV4-2	-	TRBJ2-1	-	CASSQDQHEQFF	TGTGCCAGCAGCCAAGATCAGCATGAGCAGTTCTTC
TRBV5-6	-	TRBJ1-4	-	CASSSAGDEKLFF	TGTGCCAGCAGCAGCGCGGGGGATGAAAAACTGTTTTTT
TRBV30	-	TRBJ1-2	TRBD1	CAWSEGAYGYTF	TGTGCCTGGTCCGAGGGGGCCTATGGCTACACCTTC
TRBV18	-	TRBJ1-1	-	CASSPIGRQGTSGTEAFF	TGTGCCAGCTCACCGATCGGGCGGCAGGGGACCTCGGGCACTGAAGCTTTCTTT
TRBV6-4	-	TRBJ2-3	-	CASSEWAAPTDTQYF	TGTGCCAGCAGTGAATGGGCAGCGCCCACAGATACGCAGTATTTT
TRBV29-1	-	TRBJ1-1	-	CSVLENTEAFF	TGCAGCGTTCTTGAGAACACTGAAGCTTTCTTT
TRBV5-4	-	TRBJ1-2	-	CASSPEGSDADYGYTF	TGTGCCAGCAGCCCGGAAGGATCTGACGCCGATTATGGCTACACCTTC